This TCR beta chain was sequenced during a study of T cell responses to AZD1222 COVID-19 vaccine. Study-wide results and caveats: A reported finding is that nearly half of spike-specific TCRs target unmutated variant regions. Spike-specific TCRs gained breadth and depth after people received two AZD1222 doses. There were vaccine-associated CD4 TCRs across spike, dominant at 160-218 and 743-854. In a largely white British group with more females than males, clonal diversity was possibly underestimated.

Turning to this clone: The antigen is undetermined.

Repertoires were generated with immunoSEQ multiplex PCR, while TCRdb's copy carries only in-frame clones and drops some. The data hold under 100,000 clones, with just over 90% observed a single time. In germline, CDR1 is MGHDK, CDR2 SYGVNS. The V gene lost 3 bases and the J gene lost 3 bases, with 8 bases spanning the gap. The CDR3 spans 13 residues. Sequences were derived from peripheral blood, sampled on day 0 of MenACWY control vaccination. The V call is TRBV25-1, the J call TRBJ2-5, with D uncertain. This clonotype was obtained from an adult in good health. The CDR3, as DNA: TGTGCCAGCAGTGATTGGATCGAAGAGACCCAGTACTTC. It is translated as CASSDWIEETQYF.